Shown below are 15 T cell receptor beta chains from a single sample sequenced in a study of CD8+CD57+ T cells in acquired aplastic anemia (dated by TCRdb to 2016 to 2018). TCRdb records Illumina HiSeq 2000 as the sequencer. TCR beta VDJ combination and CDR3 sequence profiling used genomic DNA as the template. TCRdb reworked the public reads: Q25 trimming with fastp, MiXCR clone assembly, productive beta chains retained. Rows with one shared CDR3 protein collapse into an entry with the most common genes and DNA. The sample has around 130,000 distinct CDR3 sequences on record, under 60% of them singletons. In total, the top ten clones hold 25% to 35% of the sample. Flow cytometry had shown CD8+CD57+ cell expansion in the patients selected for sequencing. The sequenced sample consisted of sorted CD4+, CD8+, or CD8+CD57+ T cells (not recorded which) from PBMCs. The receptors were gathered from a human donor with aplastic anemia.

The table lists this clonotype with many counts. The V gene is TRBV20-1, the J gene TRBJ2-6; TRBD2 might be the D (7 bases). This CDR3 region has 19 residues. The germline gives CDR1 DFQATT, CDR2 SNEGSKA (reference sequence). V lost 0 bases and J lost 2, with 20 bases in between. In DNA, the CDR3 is TGCAGTGCTAGAGAGACGAGGGAGGGGGGGCATCCTGGGGCCAACGTCCTGACTTTC. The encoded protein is CSARETREGGHPGANVLTF.

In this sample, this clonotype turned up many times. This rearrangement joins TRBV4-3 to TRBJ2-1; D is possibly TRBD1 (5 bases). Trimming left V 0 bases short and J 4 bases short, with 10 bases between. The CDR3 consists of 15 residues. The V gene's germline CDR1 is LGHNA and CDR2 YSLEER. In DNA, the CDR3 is TGCGCCAGCAGCCAAGATCAAGGGGCGTACAATGAGCAGTTCTTC. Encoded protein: CASSQDQGAYNEQFF.

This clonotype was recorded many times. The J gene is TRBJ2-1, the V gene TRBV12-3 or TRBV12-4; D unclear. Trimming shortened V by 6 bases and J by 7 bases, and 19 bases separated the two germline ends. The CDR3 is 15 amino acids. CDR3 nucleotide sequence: TGTGCCAGCAGCCCACGTTCCGACTCGTATAATGAGCAGTTCTTC. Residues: CASSPRSDSYNEQFF.

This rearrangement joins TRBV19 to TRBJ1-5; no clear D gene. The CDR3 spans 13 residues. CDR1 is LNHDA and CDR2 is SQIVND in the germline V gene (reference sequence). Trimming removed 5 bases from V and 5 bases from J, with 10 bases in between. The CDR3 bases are TGTGCCAGTAGTGACAAGGGCGATCAGCCCCAGCATTTT. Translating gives CASSDKGDQPQHF.

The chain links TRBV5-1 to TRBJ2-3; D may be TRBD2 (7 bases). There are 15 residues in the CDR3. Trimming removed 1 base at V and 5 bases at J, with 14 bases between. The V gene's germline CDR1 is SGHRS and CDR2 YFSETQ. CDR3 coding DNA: TGCGCCAGCAGCTTGCGGGGGCTAGCGGAAGATACGCAGTATTTT. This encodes CASSLRGLAEDTQYF.

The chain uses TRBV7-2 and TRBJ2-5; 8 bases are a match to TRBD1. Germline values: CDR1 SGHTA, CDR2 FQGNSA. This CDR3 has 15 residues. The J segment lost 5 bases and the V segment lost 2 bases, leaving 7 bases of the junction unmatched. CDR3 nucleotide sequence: TGTGCCAGCAGCTTATTAAGGACAGGGTCCGAGACCCAGTACTTC. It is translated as CASSLLRTGSETQYF.

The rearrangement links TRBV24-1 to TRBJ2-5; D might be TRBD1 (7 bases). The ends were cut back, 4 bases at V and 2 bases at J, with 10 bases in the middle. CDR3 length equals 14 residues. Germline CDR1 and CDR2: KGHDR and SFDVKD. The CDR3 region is CATSDPGGQETQYF. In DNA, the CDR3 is TGTGCCACCAGTGACCCAGGGGGGCAAGAGACCCAGTACTTC.

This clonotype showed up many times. The CDR3 DNA follows: TGTGCCAGCAGCCCAGATCAAGGCGGGGAGCTGTTTTTT. Amino acids: CASSPDQGGELFF. This rearrangement joins TRBV7-9 to TRBJ2-2; D is unresolved. The CDR3 sequence is 13 residues long. Germline lookup yields CDR1 SEHNR and CDR2 FQNEAQ (reference sequence). V was clipped by 5 bases and J by 7 bases, with 11 bases between them.

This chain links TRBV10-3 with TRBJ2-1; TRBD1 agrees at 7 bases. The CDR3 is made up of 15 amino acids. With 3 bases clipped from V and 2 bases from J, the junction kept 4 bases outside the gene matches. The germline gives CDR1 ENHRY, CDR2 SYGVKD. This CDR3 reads CAISDRQGTYNEQFF. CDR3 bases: TGTGCCATCAGTGATAGACAGGGAACCTACAATGAGCAGTTCTTC.

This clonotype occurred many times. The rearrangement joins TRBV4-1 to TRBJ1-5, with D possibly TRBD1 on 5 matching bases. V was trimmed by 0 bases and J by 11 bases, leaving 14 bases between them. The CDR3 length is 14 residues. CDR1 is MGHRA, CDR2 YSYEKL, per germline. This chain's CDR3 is CASSQDEGLRAQHF. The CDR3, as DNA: TGCGCCAGCAGCCAAGATGAGGGGTTAAGAGCCCAGCATTTT.

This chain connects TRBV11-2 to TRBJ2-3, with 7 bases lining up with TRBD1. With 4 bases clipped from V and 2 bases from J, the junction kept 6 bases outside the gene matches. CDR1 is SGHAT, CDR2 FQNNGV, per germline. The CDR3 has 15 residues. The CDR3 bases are TGTGCCAGCAGCTCAGACAGGGCTGACACAGATACGCAGTATTTT. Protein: CASSSDRADTDTQYF.

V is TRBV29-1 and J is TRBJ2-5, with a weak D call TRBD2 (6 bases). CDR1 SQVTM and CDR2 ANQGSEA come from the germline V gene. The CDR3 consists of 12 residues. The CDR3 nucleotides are TGCAGTGTCTGGGGAGGTGCCGAGACCCAGTACTTC. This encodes CSVWGGAETQYF.

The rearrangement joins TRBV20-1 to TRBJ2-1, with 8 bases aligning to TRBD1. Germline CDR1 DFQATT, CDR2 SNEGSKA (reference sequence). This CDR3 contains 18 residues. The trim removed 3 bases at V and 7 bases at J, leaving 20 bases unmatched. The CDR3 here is CSARVFGLEDRVDNEQFF. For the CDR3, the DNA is TGCAGTGCTAGGGTCTTCGGCCTGGAGGACAGGGTCGATAATGAGCAGTTCTTC.

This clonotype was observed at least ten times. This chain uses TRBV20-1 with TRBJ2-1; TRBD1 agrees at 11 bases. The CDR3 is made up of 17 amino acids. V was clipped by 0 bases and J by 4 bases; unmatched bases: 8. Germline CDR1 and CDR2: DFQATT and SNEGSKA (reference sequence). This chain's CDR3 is CSAREDRGPGSYNEQFF. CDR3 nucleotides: TGCAGTGCTAGAGAGGACAGGGGGCCCGGGTCGTACAATGAGCAGTTCTTC.

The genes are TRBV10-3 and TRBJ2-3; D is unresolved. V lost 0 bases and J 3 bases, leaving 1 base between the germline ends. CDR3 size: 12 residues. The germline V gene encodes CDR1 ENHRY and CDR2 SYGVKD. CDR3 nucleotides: TGTGCCATCAGTGAGTCGACAGATACGCAGTATTTT. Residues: CAISESTDTQYF.